These 32 T cell receptor beta chains originate from one sample sequenced in a study of long-term antiretroviral therapy in people with HIV. Sequencing used immunoSEQ v3.0 at survey level. Data came from immunoSEQ multiplex PCR; TCRdb stores just in-frame clones and leaves some out. Of 20,000 to 25,000 clones listed, roughly 84% were seen once; the top ten hold 6.4%. Source: unsorted PBMCs, taken 0.6 years after starting antiretroviral therapy. The receptor source for this set is a man in his 60s with HIV.

J is TRBJ2-4 and V is TRBV2, with TRBD2 identical over 7 bases. This CDR3 is 15 amino acids long. Per germline, CDR1 SNHLY and CDR2 FYNNEI. V dropped 5 bases and J dropped 2; count of bases not matched to a gene: 6. The CDR3 is CASSRGSETKNIQYF. Written as DNA, the CDR3 is TGTGCCAGCAGTCGCGGGAGCGAGACCAAAAACATTCAGTACTTC.

The sample holds a few counts of this clone. V and J are TRBV6-5 and TRBJ1-2; weak D call: TRBD1 (5 bases). Germline-derived CDR1 and CDR2 are MNHEY and SVGAGI. V gave up 7 bases and J gave up 3 bases, with 12 bases separating them. The CDR3 loop spans 13 amino acids. CDR3 amino acids: CASTDSSHYGYTF. Here the CDR3 DNA reads TGTGCCAGCACCGACAGCTCCCACTATGGCTACACCTTC.

The chain couples TRBV10-3 to TRBJ2-1; TRBD2 matches 10 bases. CDR1 ENHRY and CDR2 SYGVKD come from the germline V gene. Trimming at V came to 3 bases and at J to 4 bases, leaving 9 bases not matched to a gene. The CDR3 runs 17 residues. The CDR3 bases are TGTGCCATCAGTGAAGAACTAGCGGGGACAGCTTACAATGAGCAGTTCTTC. This codes for CAISEELAGTAYNEQFF.

The chain links TRBV29-1 to TRBJ2-7, with 7 bases fitting TRBD2. The V gene's germline CDR1 is SQVTM and CDR2 ANQGSEA. The trim removed 3 bases at V and 0 bases at J, leaving 5 bases unmatched. The length of the CDR3 is 14 residues. CDR3: CSVDLGEGSYEQYF. CDR3 in DNA: TGCAGCGTTGACCTCGGGGAGGGCTCCTACGAGCAGTACTTC.

The chain employs TRBV10-1 and TRBJ1-1, with D maybe TRBD1 (5 bases). Germline V lookup: CDR1 WNHNN, CDR2 SYGVQD (reference sequence). Trimming took off 6 bases at V and 1 base at J, with 9 bases between the two ends. The CDR3 has 13 amino acids. The CDR3 nucleotides read TGCGCCAGCAGCTTGACAGAGAACACTGAAGCTTTCTTT. It specifies CASSLTENTEAFF.

The chain has TRBV9 and TRBJ1-1; no clear D gene. V was pared by 0 bases and J by 1 base, with 10 bases between. The V gene's germline CDR1 is SGDLS and CDR2 YYNGEE. The CDR3 sequence is 15 residues long. In DNA form, the CDR3 reads TGTGCCAGCAGCGTAGCACCCATTGGGAACACTGAAGCTTTCTTT. Translation: CASSVAPIGNTEAFF.

CDR3 residues: CASSQDRVLTTDTQYF. As DNA, the CDR3 is TGCGCCAGCAGCCAAGATCGGGTTCTCACCACAGATACGCAGTATTTT. The V gene is TRBV4-3, the J gene TRBJ2-3; D is ambiguous. Germline assignment: CDR1 LGHNA and CDR2 YSLEER. The CDR3 has 16 residues. The V end lost 0 bases, the J end lost 2 bases, and 12 bases lay between the germline ends.

The gene calls are TRBV11-2 and TRBJ1-2, with a weak D call TRBD1 (5 bases). Germline V gene sequence: CDR1 SGHAT, CDR2 FQNNGV. The CDR3 has 15 amino acids. V dropped 1 base and J dropped 3 bases, with 12 bases sitting between them. This CDR3 reads CASSLVLGAHYGYTF. The CDR3 DNA reads as TGTGCCAGCAGCTTAGTTCTCGGGGCGCACTATGGCTACACCTTC.

CDR3: CAISEGSYTEAFF. CDR3 nucleotide sequence: TGTGCCATCAGTGAGGGGAGCTACACTGAAGCTTTCTTT. The rearrangement joins TRBV10-3 to TRBJ1-1; D remains unclear. The V gene's germline CDR1 is ENHRY and CDR2 SYGVKD. The CDR3 has 13 amino acids. Trimming removed 2 bases at V and 3 bases at J, with 7 bases between.

The chain recombines TRBV5-6 with TRBJ2-7, with a tentative D call TRBD2 (5 bases). Germline loops: CDR1 SGHDT, CDR2 YYEEEE. This CDR3 is built from 15 residues. The germline V and J ends were trimmed by 2 bases and 1 base, with 13 bases remaining between them. The chain's CDR3 is CASSLFTGVSYEQYF. The CDR3, as DNA: TGTGCCAGCAGCTTATTTACCGGGGTATCCTACGAGCAGTACTTC.

This chain links TRBV25-1 with TRBJ1-6; D is unresolved. CDR1 is MGHDK, CDR2 SYGVNS, per germline. The CDR3 is 13 residues long. Deletions cut 6 bases from V and 7 bases from J, with 10 bases between. The CDR3 region has the DNA TGTGCCAGCAGCATGCTGCCCAATTCACCCCTCCACTTT. This encodes CASSMLPNSPLHF.

J is TRBJ1-2 and V is TRBV7-8; no firm D call. Germline CDR1 is SGHVS and CDR2 is FQNEAQ. V was pared by 5 bases and J by 8 bases, with 18 bases between. The CDR3 totals 14 residues. Here the CDR3 DNA reads TGTGCCAGCAGCCCCCGAGGGAGGGATCGGGGCTACACCTTC. Protein product: CASSPRGRDRGYTF.

This clone has just a few counts. In nucleotides, the CDR3 is TGTGCCAGCAGCCCGGTCCTGGGCCAGCCCCAGCATTTT. Its protein product is CASSPVLGQPQHF. The chain has TRBV27 and TRBJ1-5; D is uncertain. Germline CDR1 and CDR2: MNHEY and SMNVEV (reference sequence). V lost 6 bases and J lost 7, with 13 bases in between. The CDR3 contains 13 residues.

The chain carries TRBV11-2 and TRBJ2-7; TRBD1 might be the D (6 bases). The CDR3 runs to 14 residues. Germline V gene lookup returns CDR1 SGHAT and CDR2 FQNNGV. V dropped 6 bases and J dropped 6 bases, with 18 bases sitting between them. CDR3 bases: TGTGCCAGCAGTCGGGCAGGGGCACGTCGCGAGCAGTACTTC. It yields the protein CASSRAGARREQYF.

The chain joins TRBV9 to TRBJ1-6; TRBD1 matches 7 bases. CDR1 is SGDLS and CDR2 is YYNGEE in the germline V gene. V gave up 3 bases and J gave up 3 bases; unmatched junction bases: 9. The CDR3 contains 17 residues. The CDR3 coding sequence is TGTGCCAGCAGCGCCCGGGACAGAATCTTCTATAATTCACCCCTCCACTTT. It yields the protein CASSARDRIFYNSPLHF.

V usage is TRBV7-2 and J usage is TRBJ2-5; 8 bases align to TRBD2. The length of the CDR3 is 16 residues. Trimming took 5 bases from V and 5 from J; bases not matched to a gene: 13. Germline V gene data show CDR1 as SGHTA and CDR2 as FQGNSA. The CDR3 loop is CASSLTAGGAGETQYF. The CDR3 nucleotides are TGTGCCAGCAGCCTGACCGCCGGGGGGGCCGGGGAGACCCAGTACTTC.

The rearrangement uses TRBV14 and TRBJ2-7; D gene ambiguous. Trimming removed 4 bases from V and 6 bases from J, with 7 bases in between. CDR3 length: 11 residues. Germline CDR1 and CDR2: SGHDN and FVKESK. CDR3 sequence: CASSLWGEQYF. CDR3 DNA sequence: TGTGCCAGCAGCCTCTGGGGCGAGCAGTACTTC.

V usage is TRBV4-3 and J usage is TRBJ2-5; TRBD2 agrees at 10 bases. CDR1 and CDR2 (germline): LGHNA, YSLEER. V shed 4 bases and J 4 bases; nucleotides not matched to a gene: 0. This CDR3 has 13 amino acids. The CDR3 spells CASSRLAGETQYF. The CDR3 bases are TGCGCCAGCAGCCGACTAGCGGGAGAGACCCAGTACTTC.

The gene calls are TRBV29-1 and TRBJ2-3; D call uncertain. Trimming removed 5 bases at V and 0 bases at J, with 9 bases between. The CDR3 has 13 amino acids. Germline CDR1 SQVTM, CDR2 ANQGSEA. The CDR3 is CSVSGESTDTQYF. CDR3 DNA: TGCAGCGTTTCCGGAGAAAGCACAGATACGCAGTATTTT.

The CDR3 region has the DNA TGCGCCAGCAGCTCGACTAGCGGCTCCTACGAGCAGTACTTC. Protein: CASSSTSGSYEQYF. The chain has TRBV5-1 and TRBJ2-7; TRBD2 matches at 9 bases. This CDR3 region has 14 residues. In germline, CDR1 is SGHRS, CDR2 YFSETQ. J was trimmed by 0 bases and V by 3 bases; bases with no gene match: 1.

V gene TRBV30 combines with J gene TRBJ2-3, with D possibly being TRBD1 (6 bases). Trimming took 4 bases from V and 2 from J, leaving 10 bases between them. CDR3 length: 13 amino acids. The germline V gene has CDR1 GTSNPN and CDR2 SVGIG (reference sequence). The CDR3, as DNA: TGTGCCTGGACGAGGGGGTTCACAGATACGCAGTATTTT. Protein: CAWTRGFTDTQYF.

The chain has TRBV9 and TRBJ2-7; D remains ambiguous. Germline loops: CDR1 SGDLS, CDR2 YYNGEE. Trimming took off 0 bases at V and 0 bases at J, with 10 bases between the two ends. CDR3 length: 15 amino acids. This CDR3 is CASSVGAGSSYEQYF. CDR3 bases: TGTGCCAGCAGCGTAGGGGCAGGCAGCTCCTACGAGCAGTACTTC. Based on the CDR3 plus reference TRBV9 and TRBJ2-7, the full variable domain is DSGVTQTPKHLITATGQRVTLRCSPRSGDLSVYWYQQSLDQGLQFLIQYYNGEERAKGNILERFSAQQFPDLHSELNLSSLELGDSALYFCASSVGAGSSYEQYFGPGTRLTVT.

V is TRBV10-1 and J is TRBJ1-1; no clear D. The germline V gene has CDR1 WNHNN and CDR2 SYGVQD (reference sequence). V was cut by 4 bases and J by 3 bases, with 18 bases left in between. The CDR3 length is 16 residues. CDR3 DNA: TGCGCCAGCAGTGGATCCCGGACTGAAGGGTACACTGAAGCTTTCTTT. It yields the protein CASSGSRTEGYTEAFF.

The V gene is TRBV10-3, the J gene TRBJ2-3; D not resolved. This CDR3 region has 14 residues. Trimming cost V 4 bases and J 2 bases, with 10 bases left between them. The germline gives CDR1 ENHRY, CDR2 SYGVKD. The CDR3 protein is CAISASQDTDTQYF. The CDR3 DNA reads as TGTGCCATCAGTGCTAGTCAGGACACAGATACGCAGTATTTT.

The chain joins TRBV28 to TRBJ1-5; maybe TRBD1 (6 bases). Germline CDR1 and CDR2: MDHEN and SYDVKM. The V end was cut by 3 bases, the J end by 4 bases, with 19 bases between. There are 17 residues in the CDR3. The CDR3 DNA sequence: TGTGCCAGCAGTTTCTGGCAGGGGCGGTTTCCAAATCAGCCCCAGCATTTT. Its translation is CASSFWQGRFPNQPQHF.

V usage is TRBV7-2 and J usage is TRBJ1-4; D unresolved. This CDR3 is built from 13 residues. In germline, CDR1 is SGHTA, CDR2 FQGNSA. V was clipped by 1 base and J by 14 bases, with 14 bases between them. The CDR3 sequence: CASSLEFGGGLFF. CDR3 nucleotide sequence: TGTGCCAGCAGCTTAGAATTTGGCGGTGGGCTGTTTTTT.

The rearrangement joins TRBV6-1 to TRBJ2-3; TRBD2 is a possible D gene (7 bases). The CDR3 length is 15 residues. The V and J ends lost 4 bases and 6 bases respectively, with 17 bases between them. The V gene's germline CDR1 is MNHNS and CDR2 SASEGT. The CDR3 loop is CASSGGGLAFDTQYF. The CDR3 DNA is TGTGCCAGCAGTGGGGGGGGGCTAGCGTTCGATACGCAGTATTTT.

The sample holds a few counts of this clone. This rearrangement joins TRBV23-1 to TRBJ2-7; the D is unclear. TRBV23-1 is marked as an open reading frame, function uncertain. V was pared by 4 bases and J by 4 bases, with 11 bases between. CDR3 length: 13 amino acids. Written as DNA, the CDR3 is TGCGCCAGCAGTCTGATAGGGTGGTACGAGCAGTACTTC. Its protein product is CASSLIGWYEQYF.

This chain connects TRBV5-1 to TRBJ1-1; D is unresolved. Trimming shortened V by 1 base and J by 6 bases, and 13 bases separated the two germline ends. Germline V gene lookup returns CDR1 SGHRS and CDR2 YFSETQ. The CDR3 totals 14 residues. The CDR3 nucleotides are TGCGCCAGCAGCTTGCGGGAATTGGCCCCTGAAGCTTTCTTT. Translation gives CASSLRELAPEAFF.

The V call is TRBV21-1, the J call TRBJ2-7; TRBD1 is the table's D call and was not checked against the DNA. TRBV21-1 is reported as a pseudogene. The CDR3 totals 14 residues. The CDR3 coding sequence is TGTGCCAGCGCCATAACTGGGGGCTGCGACGAGCAGTACTTC. This sequence encodes CASAITGGCDEQYF.

The V call is TRBV6-1, the J call TRBJ1-2; D might be TRBD1 (5 bases). This CDR3 region has 13 residues. V dropped 6 bases and J dropped 1 base, with 9 bases sitting between them. Per the germline V gene, CDR1 is MNHNS and CDR2 is SASEGT. CDR3 coding DNA: TGTGCCAGCAGGCCAGACAGTAACTATGGCTACACCTTC. Translating gives CASRPDSNYGYTF.

V gene TRBV14 combines with J gene TRBJ2-3; D might be TRBD2 (6 bases). Germline V gene lookup returns CDR1 SGHDN and CDR2 FVKESK. V was clipped by 2 bases and J by 2 bases, with 11 bases between them. The CDR3 runs to 15 residues. CDR3 protein: CASSQWRRDTDTQYF. Written as DNA, the CDR3 is TGTGCCAGCAGCCAATGGAGGCGGGACACAGATACGCAGTATTTT.